A selection of T cell receptor beta chains follows, all from one sample in a study of neurological immune-mediated disorders. One entry per CDR3 protein results from TCRdb running MiXCR on the 5' RACE reads. The sample records tens of thousands of distinct CDR3 sequences, 13% being singletons. Sequencing used CD4+ T cells from blood. The origin of the receptors is a female donor with HTLV-1-associated myelopathy (HAM/TSP). Each CDR3 is given with its conserved first and last residue. A D gene is named only where the DNA matches it firmly. Clone size, where shown, is once, few, many, or a class for clones that have expanded.

V	J	D	size	CDR3	DNA
TRBV4-3	TRBJ1-4	.	many	CASSQGGGPGGNEKLFF	TGCGCCAGCAGCCAAGGAGGAGGCCCCGGGGGGAATGAAAAACTGTTTTTT
TRBV7-2	TRBJ1-2	.	many	CASSVGGNSNYGYTF	TGTGCCAGCAGCGTAGGGGGGAACTCTAACTATGGCTACACCTTC
TRBV20-1	TRBJ2-5	TRBD2	.	CSAILPAAGLGQETKYF	TGCAGTGCTATTTTACCGGCGGCGGGACTAGGACAAGAGACCAAGTACTTC
TRBV20-1	TRBJ1-5	TRBD1	many	CSGAGQVNQPQHF	TGCAGTGGGGCGGGACAGGTCAATCAGCCCCAGCATTTT
TRBV28	TRBJ2-7	.	medium-sized	CASSFFPESPSYEQYF	TGTGCCAGCAGTTTTTTCCCGGAGAGTCCCTCCTACGAGCAGTACTTC
TRBV20-1	TRBJ2-5	.	many	CSARGDQETQYF	TGCAGTGCTAGAGGAGATCAAGAGACCCAGTACTTC
TRBV7-6	TRBJ2-3	TRBD2	many	CASSPRSSGPSNCTDTQYF	TGTGCCAGCAGCCCCCGCTCTAGCGGCCCCTCGAACTGCACAGATACGCAGTATTTT
TRBV5-6	TRBJ1-2	.	many	CASSAGFTNYGYTF	TGTGCCAGCTCCGCGGGATTTACTAACTATGGCTACACCTTC
TRBV28	TRBJ2-1	TRBD1	many	CASRSTGQGNNEQFF	TGTGCCAGCAGGTCAACGGGACAGGGTAACAATGAGCAGTTCTTC
TRBV30	TRBJ2-7	.	few	CAWSVLVFEQYF	TGTGCCTGGAGTGTACTGGTATTCGAGCAGTACTTC
TRBV6-1	TRBJ1-3	.	.	CASSENLANTIYF	TGTGCCAGCAGTGAAAATCTAGCTAACACCATATATTTT
TRBV28	TRBJ2-3	.	many	CASSFRGAGTDTQYF	TGTGCCAGCAGTTTTAGGGGGGCCGGCACAGATACGCAGTATTTT
TRBV12-3/TRBV12-4	TRBJ2-2	.	many	CASSPGSANTGELFF	TGTGCCAGCAGTCCAGGCTCCGCGAACACCGGGGAGCTGTTTTTT
TRBV20-1	TRBJ2-7	TRBD2	many	CSAKVAGGNEQYF	TGCAGTGCTAAGGTAGCGGGAGGGAACGAGCAGTACTTC
TRBV18	TRBJ2-1	.	.	CASSPQTGDYNEQFF	TGTGCCAGCTCACCACAAACGGGGGACTACAATGAGCAGTTCTTC
TRBV6-4	TRBJ2-3	.	many	CASSPASWGDTQYF	TGTGCCAGCAGCCCCGCTAGCTGGGGAGATACGCAGTATTTT
TRBV12-3/TRBV12-4	TRBJ1-1	TRBD1	many	CASRNRGTLNTEAFF	TGTGCCAGCAGGAACAGGGGAACTTTGAACACTGAAGCTTTCTTT
TRBV6-6	TRBJ2-1	.	many	CASRDSGGTHTDEQFF	TGTGCCAGCAGGGACTCTGGAGGGACACACACCGATGAGCAGTTCTTC
TRBV6-2/TRBV6-3	TRBJ1-2	.	.	CTSSQGRSGYTF	TGTACTAGCAGCCAAGGGCGAAGTGGCTACACCTTC
TRBV20-1	TRBJ2-2	TRBD2	medium-sized	CSARTGTKNTGELFF	TGCAGTGCTAGAACCGGGACTAAAAACACCGGGGAGCTGTTTTTT
TRBV20-1	TRBJ2-7	.	.	CSAPPPGRYEQYF	TGCAGTGCCCCCCCCCCGGGGAGGTACGAGCAGTACTTC
TRBV12-3/TRBV12-4	TRBJ1-1	.	.	CASSSTGPNTEAFF	TGTGCCAGCAGTTCCACAGGGCCGAACACTGAAGCTTTCTTT
TRBV6-6	TRBJ1-5	.	medium-sized	CASSTGGTQPQHF	TGTGCCAGCAGTACCGGGGGTACTCAGCCCCAGCATTTT
TRBV12-3/TRBV12-4	TRBJ2-7	TRBD1	many	CASSPAGTARYEQYF	TGTGCCAGCAGTCCAGCCGGGACAGCGCGCTACGAGCAGTACTTC
TRBV6-5	TRBJ2-6	.	many	CASSYVDSGANVLTF	TGTGCCAGCAGTTACGTGGACTCTGGGGCCAACGTCCTGACTTTC
TRBV3-1	TRBJ2-1	.	many	CASSHEESSYNEQFF	TGTGCCAGCAGCCATGAGGAATCCTCCTACAATGAGCAGTTCTTC
TRBV16	TRBJ1-5	TRBD1	many	CASSFRDSAMPQHF	TGTGCCAGCAGCTTCCGGGACAGCGCTATGCCCCAGCATTTT
TRBV5-1	TRBJ1-2	.	many	CASSLGQDNYGYTF	TGCGCCAGCAGCTTGGGACAGGATAACTATGGCTACACCTTC
TRBV6-5	TRBJ1-2	.	many	CASSYSNGARYGYTF	TGTGCCAGCAGTTACTCCAACGGGGCGCGCTATGGCTACACCTTC
TRBV9	TRBJ2-7	TRBD2	many	CASSASGRSEQYF	TGTGCCAGCAGCGCTAGCGGGAGGAGCGAGCAGTACTTC
TRBV7-3	TRBJ2-1	TRBD2	many	CASSRSSGSFDEQFF	TGTGCCAGCAGTCGCTCTAGCGGGAGTTTCGATGAGCAGTTCTTC
TRBV20-1	TRBJ1-1	.	many	CSASRDLDTEAFF	TGCAGTGCTAGCCGGGACCTAGACACTGAAGCTTTCTTT
TRBV7-2	TRBJ1-1	.	.	CASSTHAEAFF	TGTGCCAGCAGCACCCACGCTGAAGCTTTCTTT
TRBV5-1	TRBJ1-2	TRBD1	many	CASSFGTDYGYTF	TGCGCCAGCAGCTTTGGGACAGACTATGGCTACACCTTC
TRBV20-1	TRBJ2-5	TRBD1	many	CSATLGTELETQYF	TGCAGTGCTACTTTAGGGACAGAGTTAGAGACCCAGTACTTC
TRBV2	TRBJ1-4	TRBD1	many	CASSRQGQNEKLFF	TGTGCCAGCAGTCGACAGGGTCAGAATGAAAAACTGTTTTTT
TRBV20-1	TRBJ1-1	.	many	CSAAVLNTEAFF	TGCAGTGCCGCCGTCCTGAACACTGAAGCTTTCTTT
TRBV20-1	TRBJ1-4	.	many	CSARDSGANTNEKLFF	TGCAGTGCTAGAGATTCAGGGGCGAATACTAATGAAAAACTGTTTTTT
TRBV7-3	TRBJ2-3	.	.	CASSIGTASTDTQYF	TGTGCCAGCAGCATTGGGACTGCTAGCACAGATACGCAGTATTTT
TRBV20-1	TRBJ1-6	.	many	CSAREIGGSPLHF	TGCAGTGCTAGAGAGATAGGAGGGTCACCCCTCCACTTT
TRBV6-6	TRBJ2-7	.	many	CASSYSKTHSSSYEQYF	TGTGCCAGCAGTTACTCGAAGACCCACAGTAGCTCCTACGAGCAGTACTTC
TRBV6-2/TRBV6-3	TRBJ1-1	.	many	CASSYHRAMNTEAFF	TGTGCCAGCAGTTACCACAGGGCCATGAACACTGAAGCTTTCTTT
TRBV3-1	TRBJ1-2	.	many	CASSQEAGLGYGYTF	TGTGCCAGCAGCCAAGAGGCCGGTTTGGGCTATGGCTACACCTTC
TRBV28	TRBJ1-5	.	many	CASSPGSVQPQHF	TGTGCCAGCAGTCCAGGGTCTGTTCAGCCCCAGCATTTT
TRBV2	TRBJ2-7	.	many	CASGDHTYEQYF	TGTGCCAGCGGGGACCATACCTACGAGCAGTACTTC